This is a list of T cell receptor beta chains from one sample in a study of control samples from healthy donors and cancer patients. Method: immunoSEQ multiplex PCR; TCRdb's copy keeps in-frame clones and lacks some. In the table there are tens of thousands of clones, 91% of which are singletons. Sample: blood. The origin of the receptors is a man younger than 45 in good health. CDR3s include the opening cysteine and the closing phenylalanine or tryptophan. A D gene is named only where the DNA matches it firmly. Not all rows give a size; the values are once, few, many and, for expanded clones, a class.

NA,TRBJ2-3,TRBD1,TRBV2,15,TGTGCCAGCAGAGCAGGGGGCGCCAGGGCAGATACGCAGTATTTT,CASRAGGARADTQYF
NA,TRBJ1-4,TRBD1,TRBV28,19,TGTGCCAGCAGCAGTCCCGGGACAGGAGGAGGTGTCGAAAATGAAAAACTGTTTTTT,CASSSPGTGGGVENEKLFF
NA,TRBJ2-7,TRBD2,TRBV5-1,16,TGCGCCAGCAGCTTGAGGCTCAGCGGGGGGGCCTACGAGCAGTACTTC,CASSLRLSGGAYEQYF
NA,TRBJ2-2,NA,TRBV4-1,14,TGCGCCAGCAGGTCGTCCGCGAACACCGGGGAGCTGTTTTTT,CASRSSANTGELFF
NA,TRBJ2-1,TRBD2,TRBV6-5,15,TGTGCCAGCAGCCCCGCGGCGGGAGGTTACAATGAGCAGTTCTTC,CASSPAAGGYNEQFF
NA,TRBJ2-1,TRBD2,TRBV29-1,15,TGCAGCACGCCTTCGGGGGGACTCTCCTACAATGAGCAGTTCTTC,CSTPSGGLSYNEQFF
medium-sized,TRBJ2-2,TRBD2,TRBV5-1,16,TGCGCCAGCAGCACGGGACTAGCCGGGACAACCGGGGAGCTGTTTTTT,CASSTGLAGTTGELFF
NA,TRBJ1-2,NA,TRBV6-6,13,TGTGCCAGCAGTTACGGAGCCCATGAGGGCTACACCTTC,CASSYGAHEGYTF
NA,TRBJ2-1,NA,TRBV18,17,TGTGCCAGCTCACCAAGTGTGGTCCGGGGTGGAGTGGATGAGCAGTTCTTC,CASSPSVVRGGVDEQFF
NA,TRBJ1-1,NA,TRBV9,12,TGTGCCAGCAGTCCCTCGGGGACTGAAGCTTTCTTT,CASSPSGTEAFF
NA,TRBJ2-7,NA,TRBV2,12,TGTGCCAGCAAAGGGGGTTCCTACGAGCAGTACTTC,CASKGGSYEQYF
NA,TRBJ2-5,NA,TRBV15,11,TGTGCCTCCCCCTTGGGGGAGACCCAGTACTTC,CASPLGETQYF
NA,TRBJ2-7,NA,TRBV21-1,14,TGTGCCAGCAGCAAAGGTAACCAGCTTCGGGAGCAGTACTTC,CASSKGNQLREQYF
NA,TRBJ2-1,TRBD2,TRBV7-6,15,TGTGCCAGCAGCTCACTAGCGGGGGCTAACAATGAGCAGTTCTTC,CASSSLAGANNEQFF
NA,TRBJ2-1,TRBD2,TRBV29-1,11,TGCAGTTTCCCTAGCGGTAGTGAGCAGTTCTTC,CSFPSGSEQFF
NA,TRBJ1-6,NA,TRBV6-5,12,TGTGCCAGCAATCAACGAGGTTCACCCCTCCACTTT,CASNQRGSPLHF
once,TRBJ2-1,TRBD2,TRBV30,16,TGTGCCTGGAGTGTACGGAGCGGGAGCTCCTACAATGAGCAGTTCTTC,CAWSVRSGSSYNEQFF
NA,TRBJ2-1,TRBD1,TRBV6-1,16,TGTGCCAGCAGTGCCTCGGACAGGAGACTTTACAATGAGCAGTTCTTC,CASSASDRRLYNEQFF